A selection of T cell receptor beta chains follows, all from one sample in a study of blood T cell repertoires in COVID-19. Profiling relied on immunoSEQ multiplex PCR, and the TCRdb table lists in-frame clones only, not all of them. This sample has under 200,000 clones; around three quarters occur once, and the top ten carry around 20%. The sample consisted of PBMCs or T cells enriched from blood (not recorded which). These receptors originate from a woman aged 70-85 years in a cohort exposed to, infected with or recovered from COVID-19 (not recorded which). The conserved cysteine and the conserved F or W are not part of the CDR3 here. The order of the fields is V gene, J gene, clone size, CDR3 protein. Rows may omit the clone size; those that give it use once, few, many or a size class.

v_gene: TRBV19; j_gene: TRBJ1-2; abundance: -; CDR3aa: ASSIQSGTGSGYT
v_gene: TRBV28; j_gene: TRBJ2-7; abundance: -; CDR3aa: ASRDQGQIGEQY
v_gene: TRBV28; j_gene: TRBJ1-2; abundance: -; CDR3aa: ASGGTGYGYT
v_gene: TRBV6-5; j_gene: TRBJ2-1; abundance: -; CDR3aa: ASSYSSSVFHNEQF
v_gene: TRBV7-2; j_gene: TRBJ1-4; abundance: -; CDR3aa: ASSFVPGLGGKLF
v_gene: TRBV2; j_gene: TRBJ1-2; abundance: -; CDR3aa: ASSTQTGSNYGYT
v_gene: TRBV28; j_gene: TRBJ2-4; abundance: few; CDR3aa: ASSFPIWRGRVSKNIQY
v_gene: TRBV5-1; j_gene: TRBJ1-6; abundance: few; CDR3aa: ASSLEGSDNSPLH
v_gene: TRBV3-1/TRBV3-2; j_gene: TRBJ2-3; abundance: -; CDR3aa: ASSQAIYSTDTQY
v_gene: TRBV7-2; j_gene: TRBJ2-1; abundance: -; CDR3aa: ASSLVAGIPQQF
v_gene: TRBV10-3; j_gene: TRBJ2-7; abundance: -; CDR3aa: AISGTTPYEQY
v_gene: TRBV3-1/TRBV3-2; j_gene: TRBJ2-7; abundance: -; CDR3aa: ASSQGLYYEQY
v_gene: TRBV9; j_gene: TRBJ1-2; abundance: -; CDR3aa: ASSADRGAGYT
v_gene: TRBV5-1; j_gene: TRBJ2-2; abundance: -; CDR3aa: ASRQSGTGGDTGELF
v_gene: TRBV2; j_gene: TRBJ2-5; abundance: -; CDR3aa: ASRGGAGGVRSQETQY
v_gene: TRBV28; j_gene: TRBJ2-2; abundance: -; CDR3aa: ASSFPRNTGELF
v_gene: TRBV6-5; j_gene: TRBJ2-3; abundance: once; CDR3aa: ASSYTGLTDTQY
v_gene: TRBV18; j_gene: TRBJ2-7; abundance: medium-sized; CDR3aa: ASSPRSGDRTYEQY
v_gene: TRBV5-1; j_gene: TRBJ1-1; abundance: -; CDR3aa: ASSLQNTEAF
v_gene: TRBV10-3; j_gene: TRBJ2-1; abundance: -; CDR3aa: AISESMSGSATYNEQF
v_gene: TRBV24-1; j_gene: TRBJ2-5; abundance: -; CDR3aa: ATSDPRDSWETQY
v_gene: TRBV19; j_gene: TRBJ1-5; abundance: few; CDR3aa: ASSTRTGVSNQPQH
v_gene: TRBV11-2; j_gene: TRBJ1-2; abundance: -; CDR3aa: ASSLFAGGYGYT
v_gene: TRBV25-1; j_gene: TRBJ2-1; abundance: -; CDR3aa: ASSESDRAHNEQF
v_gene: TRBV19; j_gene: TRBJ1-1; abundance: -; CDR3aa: ASSVAGETEAF
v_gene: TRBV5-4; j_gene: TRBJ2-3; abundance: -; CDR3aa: ASSFGGRASTDTQY
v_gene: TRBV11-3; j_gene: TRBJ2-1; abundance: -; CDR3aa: ASSAQGNEQF
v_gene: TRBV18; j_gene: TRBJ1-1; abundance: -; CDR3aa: ASSPPWGSTEAF
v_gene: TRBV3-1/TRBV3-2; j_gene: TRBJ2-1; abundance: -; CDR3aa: ASSPPGLADRGEQF
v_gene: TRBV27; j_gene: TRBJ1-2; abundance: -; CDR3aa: ASSFADRGYGYT
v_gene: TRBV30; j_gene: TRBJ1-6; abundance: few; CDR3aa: AWSLGQGVSPLH
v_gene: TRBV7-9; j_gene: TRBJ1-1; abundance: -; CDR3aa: ASSLASRGRGTEAF
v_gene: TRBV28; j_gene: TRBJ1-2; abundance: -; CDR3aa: ASSGQSYGYT
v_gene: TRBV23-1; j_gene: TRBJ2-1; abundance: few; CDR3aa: ASRPSPSCGDNEQF
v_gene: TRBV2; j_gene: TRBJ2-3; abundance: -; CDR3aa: ASTRLAGGTDTQY